This T cell receptor (beta chain) was captured by sequencing in a study of spatial heterogeneity in lung cancer. TCRdb reanalysed the 5' RACE reads using MiXCR and keeps one entry per CDR3 protein. Of roughly 5,100 distinct CDR3 sequences in the sample, 9.5% to 15% are singletons; the top ten hold about a quarter. This clonotype qualifies as medium-sized. Its antigen is unknown. Little can be read into the size of this beta chain, an off-target read in a library designed for alpha chains. Study results and caveats: It was found that expanded intratumoral alpha and beta TCR counts tracked tumor mutation counts. Ubiquitous expanded TCR counts tracked ubiquitous nonsynonymous mutations, and regional counts tracked regional ones.

Trimming took 7 bases from V and 2 from J; bases not matched to a gene: 8. The CDR3 has 15 residues. From germline, CDR1 is MDHEN and CDR2 SYDVKM. Time point noted: sample taken at primary tumor resection. This clonotype was sampled from a male donor with early-stage non-small cell lung cancer. The sequenced sample was lung tumor tissue, obtained at surgery. The chain employs TRBV28 and TRBJ2-7, with 10 bases aligning to TRBD1. The CDR3 DNA reads TGTGCCAGCATCCTTCAAGGACAGGGGGCCTACGAGCAGTACTTC. Its translation: CASILQGQGAYEQYF.